The 12 T cell receptor beta chains in this list originate from one sample, sequenced in a study of blood T cell repertoires in COVID-19. Profiling relied on immunoSEQ multiplex PCR, and the TCRdb table lists in-frame clones only, not all of them. The sample shows roughly 570,000 clones, about 88% of them seen only once. Specimen: peripheral blood. The receptors were gathered from a woman in her fifties or sixties with COVID-19, enrolled during active disease.

CDR3 nucleotide sequence: TGTGCCAGCAGCCCCCAACAGGGGCGGGAAGAGACCCAGTACTTC. It translates to CASSPQQGREETQYF. V usage is TRBV4-2 and J usage is TRBJ2-5; 7 bases line up with TRBD1. Unmatched junction bases numbered 8, after V lost 4 bases and J lost 3 bases. This CDR3 is 15 amino acids long. Germline CDR1 reads LGHNA; CDR2 reads YNFKEQ.

V and J are TRBV30 and TRBJ2-7, with D perhaps TRBD1 (5 bases). Germline CDR1 reads GTSNPN; CDR2 reads SVGIG (reference sequence). The CDR3 runs to 14 residues. V was pared by 1 base and J by 0 bases, with 10 bases between. CDR3 amino acids: CAWSGYRPSYEQYF. CDR3 bases: TGTGCCTGGAGTGGGTACAGGCCCTCCTACGAGCAGTACTTC.

This rearrangement joins TRBV20-1 to TRBJ1-1, with 10 bases identical to TRBD1. The V gene end was trimmed by 3 bases and the J gene end by 3 bases; junction bases not matched to a gene: 7. CDR1 and CDR2 (germline): DFQATT, SNEGSKA (reference sequence). The CDR3 length is 15 residues. The CDR3 protein is CSASWYGTGDTEAFF. The DNA of the CDR3 is TGCAGTGCTAGTTGGTACGGGACAGGGGACACTGAAGCTTTCTTT.

The rearrangement uses TRBV2 and TRBJ1-1; D is ambiguous. The V end was cut by 2 bases, the J end by 1 base, with 5 bases between. Germline V lookup: CDR1 SNHLY, CDR2 FYNNEI. This CDR3 region has 13 residues. The CDR3 DNA reads TGTGCCAGCAGTGAATCCAGGAACACTGAAGCTTTCTTT. It codes for CASSESRNTEAFF.

A remark on this clone: The same CDR3 arises from other DNA sequences in this sample as well. This chain connects TRBV2 to TRBJ1-2; TRBD1 aligns across 10 bases. CDR1 is SNHLY and CDR2 is FYNNEI in the germline V gene. Trimming cost V 5 bases and J 2 bases; bases outside gene matches: 2. The CDR3 sequence is 14 residues long. CDR3 in amino acids: CASSSGQGNYGYTF. DNA of the CDR3: TGTGCCAGCAGTTCGGGACAGGGGAACTATGGCTACACCTTC. Supplemented by reference TRBV2 and TRBJ1-2, the full variable domain reads EPEVTQTPSHQVTQMGQEVILRCVPISNHLYFYWYRQILGQKVEFLVSFYNNEISEKSEIFDDQFSVERPDGSNFTLKIRSTKLEDSAMYFCASSSGQGNYGYTFGSGTRLTVV.

The sample holds one count of this clone. The chain has TRBV5-4 and TRBJ1-3; 11 bases match TRBD1. V shed 5 bases, J shed 1 base, and the junction held 5 bases outside the gene matches. CDR3 length: 16 amino acids. Germline V CDR1 and CDR2: SGHNT, YYREEE (reference sequence). The CDR3 region is CASSRDRGESGNTIYF. DNA for the CDR3: TGTGCCAGCAGTCGGGACAGGGGGGAATCTGGAAACACCATATATTTT.

This clone has only one observation. This rearrangement joins TRBV7-6 to TRBJ2-2; D is perhaps TRBD1 (6 bases). The germline V and J ends were trimmed by 5 bases and 1 base, with 14 bases remaining between them. Germline assignment: CDR1 SGHVS and CDR2 FNYEAQ. This CDR3 comprises 16 residues. In DNA, the CDR3 is TGTGCCAGCAGCACAACAGGGTTGCGGAACACCGGGGAGCTGTTTTTT. Amino acids: CASSTTGLRNTGELFF.

The chain carries TRBV4-1 and TRBJ2-1, with 11 bases lining up with TRBD2. The ends lost 1 base at V and 5 bases at J; junction bases unmatched: 7. Germline V gives CDR1 MGHRA, CDR2 YSYEKL. The CDR3 has 17 amino acids. CDR3 loop: CASSQVTSGNFNNEQFF. CDR3 DNA: TGCGCCAGCAGCCAAGTGACTAGCGGGAACTTTAACAATGAGCAGTTCTTC.

The genes are TRBV11-2 and TRBJ2-2; 10 positions match TRBD2. The CDR3 has 19 residues. The germline gives CDR1 SGHAT, CDR2 FQNNGV. V lost 1 base and J lost 2; bases outside the gene matches: 10. The DNA for the CDR3 is TGTGCCAGCAGCTTAGTATGGCGGCTAGCGGGGGCAAACACCGGGGAGCTGTTTTTT. Its translation: CASSLVWRLAGANTGELFF.

This chain joins TRBV6-5 and TRBJ2-7; 7 positions agree with TRBD1. Germline CDR1 reads MNHEY; CDR2 reads SVGAGI. After removal of 0 bases from V and 1 base from J, the junction contained 3 bases not matched to a gene. The CDR3 has 15 residues. CDR3 in amino acids: CASSYSKGASYEQYF. The DNA of the CDR3 is TGTGCCAGCAGTTACTCGAAGGGGGCATCCTACGAGCAGTACTTC.

The V call is TRBV12-3 or TRBV12-4, the J call TRBJ1-4; no definite D call. The CDR3 runs to 12 residues. The V end lost 7 bases, the J end lost 4 bases, and 7 bases lay between the germline ends. The CDR3 here is CASMRNNEKLFF. The CDR3 nucleotides are TGTGCCAGCATGCGGAATAATGAAAAACTGTTTTTT.

This chain connects TRBV5-6 to TRBJ2-7, with a weak D call TRBD2 (7 bases). The V and J ends lost 3 bases and 6 bases respectively, with 22 bases between them. Germline-derived CDR1 and CDR2 are SGHDT and YYEEEE. This CDR3 comprises 16 residues. The CDR3 sequence is CASSSRWGGASVEQYF. The CDR3 nucleotides are TGTGCCAGCAGCTCCCGTTGGGGGGGGGCGTCCGTCGAGCAGTACTTC.